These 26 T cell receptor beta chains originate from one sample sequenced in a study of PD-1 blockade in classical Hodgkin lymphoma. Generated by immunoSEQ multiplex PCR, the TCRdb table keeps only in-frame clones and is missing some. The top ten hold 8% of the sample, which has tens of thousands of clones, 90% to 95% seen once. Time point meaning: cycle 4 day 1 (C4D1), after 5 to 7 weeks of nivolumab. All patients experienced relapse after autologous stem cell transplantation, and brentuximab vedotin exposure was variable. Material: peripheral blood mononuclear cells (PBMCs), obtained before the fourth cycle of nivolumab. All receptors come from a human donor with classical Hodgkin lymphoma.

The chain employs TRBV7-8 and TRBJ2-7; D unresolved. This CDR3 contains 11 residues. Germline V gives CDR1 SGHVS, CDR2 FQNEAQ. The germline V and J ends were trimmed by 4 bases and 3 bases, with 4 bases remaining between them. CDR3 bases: TGTGCCAGCAGCTCCGACTACGAGCAGTACTTC. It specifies CASSSDYEQYF. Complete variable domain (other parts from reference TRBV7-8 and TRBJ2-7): GAGVSQSPRYKVAKRGQDVALRCDPISGHVSLFWYQQALGQGPEFLTYFQNEAQLDKSGLPSDRFFAERPEGSVSTLKIQRTQQEDSAVYLCASSSDYEQYFGPGTRLTVT.

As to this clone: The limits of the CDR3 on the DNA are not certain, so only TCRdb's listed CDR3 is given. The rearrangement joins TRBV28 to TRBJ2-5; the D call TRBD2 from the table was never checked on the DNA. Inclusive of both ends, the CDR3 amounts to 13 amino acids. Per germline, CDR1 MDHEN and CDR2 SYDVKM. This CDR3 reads CASSLLLSETQYF.

The DNA of the CDR3 is TGTGCCAGCTCACCGTTCACAGATACGCAGTATTTT. It translates to CASSPFTDTQYF. This chain uses TRBV18 with TRBJ2-3; unclear D gene. CDR1 KGHSH and CDR2 LQKENI come from the germline V gene. The CDR3 totals 12 residues. The V end lost 3 bases, the J end lost 2 bases, and 3 bases lay between the germline ends.

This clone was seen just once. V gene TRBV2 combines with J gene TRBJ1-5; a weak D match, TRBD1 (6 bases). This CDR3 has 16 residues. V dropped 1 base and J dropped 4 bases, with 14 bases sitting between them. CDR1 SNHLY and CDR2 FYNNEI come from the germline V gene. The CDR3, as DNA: TGTGCCAGCAGTGAAGTAGGAGGACAGATAAATCAGCCCCAGCATTTT. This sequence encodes CASSEVGGQINQPQHF.

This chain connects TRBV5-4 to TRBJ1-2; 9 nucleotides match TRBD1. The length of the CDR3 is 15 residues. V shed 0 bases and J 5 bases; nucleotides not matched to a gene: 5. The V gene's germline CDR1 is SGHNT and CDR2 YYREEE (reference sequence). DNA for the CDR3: TGTGCCAGCAGCTTGGGGACAGGGGTCGAGTATGGCTACACCTTC. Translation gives CASSLGTGVEYGYTF. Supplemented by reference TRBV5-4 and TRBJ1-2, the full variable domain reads ETGVTQSPTHLIKTRGQQVTLRCSSQSGHNTVSWYQQALGQGPQFIFQYYREEENGRGNFPPRFSGLQFPNYSSELNVNALELDDSALYLCASSLGTGVEYGYTFGSGTRLTVV.

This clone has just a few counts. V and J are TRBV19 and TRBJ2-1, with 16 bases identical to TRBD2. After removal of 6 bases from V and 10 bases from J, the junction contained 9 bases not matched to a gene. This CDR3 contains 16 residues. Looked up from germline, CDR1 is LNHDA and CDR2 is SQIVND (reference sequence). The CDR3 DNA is TGTGCCAGTAGCGATCGGGGACTAGCGGGAGGGGAAGAGCAGTTCTTC. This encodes CASSDRGLAGGEEQFF.

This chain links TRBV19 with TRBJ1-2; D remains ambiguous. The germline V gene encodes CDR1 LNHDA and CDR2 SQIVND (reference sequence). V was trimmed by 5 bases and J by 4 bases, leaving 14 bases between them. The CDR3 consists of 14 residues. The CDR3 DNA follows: TGTGCCAGTAGTCCGGCCAAGCAGACCTATGGCTACACCTTC. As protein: CASSPAKQTYGYTF.

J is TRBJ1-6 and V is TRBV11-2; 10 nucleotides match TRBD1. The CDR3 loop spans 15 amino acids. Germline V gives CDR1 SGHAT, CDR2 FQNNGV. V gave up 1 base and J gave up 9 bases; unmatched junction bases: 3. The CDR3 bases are TGTGCCAGCAGCTTAGCGACAGGGGGCCCTTCACCCCTCCACTTT. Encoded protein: CASSLATGGPSPLHF.

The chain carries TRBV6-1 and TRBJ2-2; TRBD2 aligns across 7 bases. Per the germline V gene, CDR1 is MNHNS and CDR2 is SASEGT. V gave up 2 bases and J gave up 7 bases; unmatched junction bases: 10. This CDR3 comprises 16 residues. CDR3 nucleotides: TGTGCCAGCAGTGAACGCAGCGGGGACTTCCGCGGGGAGCTGTTTTTT. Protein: CASSERSGDFRGELFF.

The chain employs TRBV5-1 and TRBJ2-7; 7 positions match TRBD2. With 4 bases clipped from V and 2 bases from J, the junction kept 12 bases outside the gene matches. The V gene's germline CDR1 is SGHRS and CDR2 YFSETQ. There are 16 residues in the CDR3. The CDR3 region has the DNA TGCGCCAGCAGCCCCACCACGGGACTACCCACCTACGAGCAGTACTTC. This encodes CASSPTTGLPTYEQYF.

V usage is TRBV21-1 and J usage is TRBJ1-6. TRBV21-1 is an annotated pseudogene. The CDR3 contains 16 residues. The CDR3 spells CASSKFPNEVDSPLHF. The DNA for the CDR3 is TGTGCCAGCAGCAAATTCCCCAATGAGGTGGATTCACCCCTCCACTTT.

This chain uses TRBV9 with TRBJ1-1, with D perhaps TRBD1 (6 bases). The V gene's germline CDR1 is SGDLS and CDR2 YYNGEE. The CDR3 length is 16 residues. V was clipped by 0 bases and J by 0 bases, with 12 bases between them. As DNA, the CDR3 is TGTGCCAGCAGCGTAGCGGGGGGCACTGTGAACACTGAAGCTTTCTTT. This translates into CASSVAGGTVNTEAFF.

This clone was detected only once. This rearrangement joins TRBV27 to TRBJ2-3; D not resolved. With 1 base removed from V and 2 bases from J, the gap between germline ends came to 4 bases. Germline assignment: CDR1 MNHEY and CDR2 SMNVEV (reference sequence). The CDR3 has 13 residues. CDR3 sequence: CASSLYTTDTQYF. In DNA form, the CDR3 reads TGTGCCAGCAGTTTATATACCACAGATACGCAGTATTTT.

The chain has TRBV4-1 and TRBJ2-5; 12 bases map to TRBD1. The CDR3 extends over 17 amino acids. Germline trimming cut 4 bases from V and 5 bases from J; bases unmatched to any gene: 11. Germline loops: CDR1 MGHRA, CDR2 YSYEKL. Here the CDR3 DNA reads TGCGCCAGCAGCCGAGCACCGGGACAGGGGGCGCGGGAGACCCAGTACTTC. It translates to CASSRAPGQGARETQYF.

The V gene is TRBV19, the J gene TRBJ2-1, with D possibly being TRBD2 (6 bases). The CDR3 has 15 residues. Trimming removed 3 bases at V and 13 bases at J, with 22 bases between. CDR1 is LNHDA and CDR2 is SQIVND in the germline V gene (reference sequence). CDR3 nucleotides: TGTGCCAGTAGTATTGGTCGGGACTCCCTTACGAGACAGTTCTTC. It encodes CASSIGRDSLTRQFF.

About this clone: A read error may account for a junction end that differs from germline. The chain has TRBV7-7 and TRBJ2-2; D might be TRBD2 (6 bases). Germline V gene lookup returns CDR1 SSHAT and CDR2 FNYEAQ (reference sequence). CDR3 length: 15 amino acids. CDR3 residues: CASSPGLMNTGELFF. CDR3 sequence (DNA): TGTGCTAGCAGCCCGGGACTCATGAACACCGGGGAGCTGTTTTTT.

The CDR3 DNA sequence: TGTGCCAGCAGTGGAAATACAGATACGCAGTATTTT. This translates into CASSGNTDTQYF. V and J are TRBV25-1 and TRBJ2-3; D is ambiguous. Deletions cut 4 bases from V and 3 bases from J, with 5 bases between. CDR3 size: 12 residues. The germline CDR1 and CDR2 sequences are MGHDK and SYGVNS.

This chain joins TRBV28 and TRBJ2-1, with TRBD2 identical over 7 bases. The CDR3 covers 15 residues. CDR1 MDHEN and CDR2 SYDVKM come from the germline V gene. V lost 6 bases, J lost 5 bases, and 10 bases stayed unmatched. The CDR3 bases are TGTGCCAGCAGCTACGCTAGCGGATACCACAATGAGCAGTTCTTC. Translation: CASSYASGYHNEQFF.

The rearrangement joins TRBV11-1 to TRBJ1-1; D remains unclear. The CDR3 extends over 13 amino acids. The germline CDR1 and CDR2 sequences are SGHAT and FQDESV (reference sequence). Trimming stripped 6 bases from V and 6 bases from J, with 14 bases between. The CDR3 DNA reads TGTGCCAGCAGTCGGTCAGTTAATTCTGAAGCTTTCTTT. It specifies CASSRSVNSEAFF.

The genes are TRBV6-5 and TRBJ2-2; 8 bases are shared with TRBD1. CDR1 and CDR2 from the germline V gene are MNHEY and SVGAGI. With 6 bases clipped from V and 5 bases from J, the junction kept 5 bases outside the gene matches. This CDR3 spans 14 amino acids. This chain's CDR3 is CASRETGATGELFF. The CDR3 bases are TGTGCCAGCAGGGAGACAGGGGCGACCGGGGAGCTGTTTTTT.

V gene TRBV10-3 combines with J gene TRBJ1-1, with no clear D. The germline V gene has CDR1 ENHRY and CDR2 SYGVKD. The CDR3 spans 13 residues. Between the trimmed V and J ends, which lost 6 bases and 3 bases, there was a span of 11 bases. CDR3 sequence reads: CAIRPQEDTEAFF. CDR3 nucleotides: TGTGCCATCAGGCCCCAGGAGGACACTGAAGCTTTCTTT.

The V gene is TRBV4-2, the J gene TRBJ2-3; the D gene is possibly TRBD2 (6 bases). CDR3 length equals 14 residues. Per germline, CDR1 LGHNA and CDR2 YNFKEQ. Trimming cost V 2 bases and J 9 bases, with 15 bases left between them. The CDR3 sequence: CASSQIRLEATQYF. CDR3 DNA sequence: TGTGCCAGCAGCCAAATCCGACTAGAAGCAACGCAGTATTTT.

The CDR3 loop reads CASPPATGETYGYTF. CDR3 bases: TGTGCCAGCCCACCGGCCACAGGGGAAACCTATGGCTACACCTTC. The chain recombines TRBV5-8 with TRBJ1-2; 7 nucleotides match TRBD1. The length of the CDR3 is 15 residues. V lost 7 bases, J lost 4 bases, and 13 bases stayed unmatched. The germline CDR1 and CDR2 sequences are SGHTS and YDEGEE.

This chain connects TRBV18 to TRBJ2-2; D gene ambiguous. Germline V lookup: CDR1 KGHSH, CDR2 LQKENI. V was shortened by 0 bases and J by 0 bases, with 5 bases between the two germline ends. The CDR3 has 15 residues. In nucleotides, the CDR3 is TGTGCCAGCTCACCACCGGGCCCGAACACCGGGGAGCTGTTTTTT. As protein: CASSPPGPNTGELFF.

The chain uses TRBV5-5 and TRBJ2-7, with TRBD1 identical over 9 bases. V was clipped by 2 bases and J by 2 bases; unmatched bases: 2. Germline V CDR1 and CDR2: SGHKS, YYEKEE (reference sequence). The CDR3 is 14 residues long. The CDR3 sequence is CASSLGQGPYEQYF. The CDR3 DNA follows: TGTGCCAGCAGCTTAGGACAGGGGCCCTACGAGCAGTACTTC.

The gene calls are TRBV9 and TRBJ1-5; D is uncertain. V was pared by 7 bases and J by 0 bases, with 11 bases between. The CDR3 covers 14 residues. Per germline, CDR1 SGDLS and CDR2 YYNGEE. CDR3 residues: CASGAGYSNQPQHF. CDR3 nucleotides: TGTGCCAGCGGAGCGGGGTATAGCAATCAGCCCCAGCATTTT.